This T cell receptor (beta chain) was found in a study of OX40 agonist ivuxolimab in advanced cancers. Assay: immunoSEQ multiplex PCR; the TCRdb copy retains only in-frame clones and omits some. The table lists some 64,000 clones, around 92% of them singletons. Germline lookup yields CDR1 MNHNY and CDR2 SVGAGI (reference sequence). V gave up 6 bases and J gave up 0 bases, with 6 bases separating them. CDR3 length equals 13 residues. The origin of this receptor is an adult with an advanced solid tumor such as melanoma, head and neck, liver or kidney cancer. The rearrangement joins TRBV6-6 to TRBJ1-5; D is uncertain. The sequences come from CD4+ or CD8+ T cells sorted from blood, collected in a trial of the OX40 agonist ivuxolimab. The CDR3: CASRKHSNQPQHF. As DNA, the CDR3 is TGTGCCAGCAGGAAGCATAGCAATCAGCCCCAGCATTTT.